Sequencing of this TCR beta chain was carried out in a study of blood T cell repertoires in COVID-19. Turning to the study itself: Nucleic acid was either cDNA or gDNA, and it came from T cells, B-cell-depleted T cells, or PBMCs.

The CDR3 loop spans 14 amino acids. V was trimmed by 5 bases and J by 5 bases, leaving 15 bases between them. Looked up from germline, CDR1 is SGHAT and CDR2 is FQDESV (reference sequence). Authors' processing steps: Reference gene primer amplification in the assay estimated nucleated cell counts. Using immunoSEQ multiplex PCR, the repertoire was profiled, and TCRdb retains in-frame clones only, with some absent. The V and J calls and the clone size are those of that table, but D and trimming were determined from the DNA. The sample yields 120,000 or so clones, 82% seen once. Input material: peripheral blood. The gene calls are TRBV11-1 and TRBJ1-1; tentative D call: TRBD1 (6 bases). This TCR was sampled from a woman aged 70 to 79 with acute or convalescent COVID-19. The CDR3 coding sequence is TGTGCCAGCAGCCCAACAGGGAGAAATACTGAAGCTTTCTTT. Translation: CASSPTGRNTEAFF.